This paragraph covers one T cell receptor beta chain sequence. Its antigen is unidentified. At one of its ends the junction is not consistent with the germline gene, which may arise from a read error. As for time point: persistent/refractory GD, antithyroid drugs over 5 years with positive TRAb. The TCR library was made from RNA that had been extracted from PBMCs in TRIzol. The authors built TCR beta libraries using iRepertoire HTBI primers and Arm-PCR of CDR3 regions. MiXCR, run by TCRdb on the multiplex PCR reads, gives a single entry per CDR3 protein. The sample lists about 470,000 distinct CDR3 sequences, 20% to 25% occurring once. The data originate from a study of regulatory T cells in long-lasting Graves disease. At the level of the study: Persistent Graves' disease denoted over 5 years of antithyroid drugs plus positive TSH receptor antibodies.

Findings of the study overall: Persistent cases favored TRBV28, TRBJ1-2 and TRBJ2-5. Relative to new patients (roughly 950), persistent patients exhibited greater sharing of public clonotypes (approximately 2,700).

Germline lookup yields CDR1 SGHAT and CDR2 FQNNGV. CDR3 size: 13 residues. The J gene is TRBJ1-1, the V gene TRBV11-2; tentatively, D is TRBD1 (6 bases). Sequencing was performed on peripheral blood mononuclear cells (PBMCs), taken when the disease was refractory, from a patient treated with antithyroid drugs. This TCR was recovered from a female donor with Graves disease. CDR3: CTSSLQGATEAFF. In DNA form, the CDR3 reads TGTACCAGCAGCTTACAGGGCGCCACTGAAGCTTTCTTT.